This passage covers 17 T cell receptor beta chains from one sample sequenced in a study of OX40 agonist ivuxolimab in advanced cancers. This table comes from immunoSEQ multiplex PCR, and its TCRdb copy is limited to in-frame clones, with some not included. This table has approximately 82,000 clones, around 83% appearing once. This specimen was CD4+ or CD8+ T cells sorted from blood, taken in a trial of the OX40 agonist ivuxolimab. The receptor set was obtained from an adult with an advanced solid tumor such as melanoma, head and neck, liver or kidney cancer.

The chain is built from TRBV7-8 and TRBJ2-7, with 10 bases fitting TRBD2. CDR3 length: 16 amino acids. Per germline, CDR1 SGHVS and CDR2 FQNEAQ. J gave up 4 bases and V 5 bases, and 11 bases lay outside the gene matches. In nucleotides, the CDR3 is TGTGCCAGCAGCCTACCTTCAGGGGGACTAGCGTACGAGCAGTACTTC. The encoded protein is CASSLPSGGLAYEQYF.

CDR3: CASSIIGGYNSPLHF. CDR3 nucleotides: TGTGCCAGTAGTATTATTGGGGGGTATAATTCACCCCTCCACTTT. The rearrangement uses TRBV19 and TRBJ1-6; tentatively, D is TRBD1 (5 bases). Germline lookup yields CDR1 LNHDA and CDR2 SQIVND (reference sequence). V was trimmed by 3 bases and J by 4 bases, leaving 10 bases between them. The length of the CDR3 is 15 residues.

The chain uses TRBV10-2 and TRBJ2-7, with TRBD1 identical over 8 bases. The germline CDR1 and CDR2 sequences are WSHSY and SAAADI. The length of the CDR3 is 14 residues. V shed 4 bases, J shed 0 bases, and the junction held 2 bases outside the gene matches. CDR3 in amino acids: CASSGQGISYEQYF. CDR3 sequence (DNA): TGCGCCAGCAGTGGACAGGGGATCTCCTACGAGCAGTACTTC.

The gene calls are TRBV19 and TRBJ1-3; D unclear. Germline V gives CDR1 LNHDA, CDR2 SQIVND (reference sequence). V gave up 3 bases and J gave up 0 bases, with 15 bases separating them. There are 17 residues in the CDR3. The CDR3 DNA reads TGTGCCAGTAGTATTTTAACAGCCACCCACTCTGGAAACACCATATATTTT. As protein: CASSILTATHSGNTIYF.

Written as DNA, the CDR3 is TGCAGCGTTGAAGTCGGCTCGGGCCAATCGACCCAGTACTTC. It encodes CSVEVGSGQSTQYF. The genes are TRBV29-1 and TRBJ2-5; D is unresolved. The CDR3 length is 14 residues. Trimming pared 1 base from V and 7 bases from J, leaving 16 bases between. Germline CDR1 and CDR2: SQVTM and ANQGSEA.

The V and J genes are TRBV7-2 and TRBJ2-5; TRBD2 might be the D (5 bases). Trimming shortened V by 6 bases and J by 2 bases, and 13 bases separated the two germline ends. The germline gives CDR1 SGHTA, CDR2 FQGNSA. The CDR3 contains 14 residues. CDR3 sequence: CASRSTLAQETQYF. The CDR3 bases are TGTGCCAGCAGGTCTACCCTAGCTCAAGAGACCCAGTACTTC. The full variable domain, its missing parts supplied by reference TRBV7-2 and TRBJ2-5, is GAGVSQSPSNKVTEKGKDVELRCDPISGHTALYWYRQSLGQGLEFLIYFQGNSAPDKSGLPSDRFSAERTGGSVSTLTIQRTQQEDSAVYLCASRSTLAQETQYFGPGTRLLVL.

The V and J genes are TRBV5-1 and TRBJ2-3; unclear D gene. The V gene lost 1 base and the J gene lost 1 base, with 10 bases spanning the gap. CDR3 length: 15 amino acids. Germline V gene sequence: CDR1 SGHRS, CDR2 YFSETQ. The CDR3 DNA follows: TGCGCCAGCAGCTTGAGTGGCCGCCGCACAGATACGCAGTATTTT. It codes for CASSLSGRRTDTQYF.

This clone turned up a few times. The rearrangement links TRBV30 to TRBJ1-6; D not resolved. This CDR3 spans 14 amino acids. V was trimmed by 5 bases and J by 7 bases, leaving 15 bases between them. Per germline, CDR1 GTSNPN and CDR2 SVGIG (reference sequence). The CDR3 is CAWQSALINSPLHF. The CDR3 DNA reads TGTGCCTGGCAGTCCGCTTTAATAAATTCACCCCTCCACTTT.

The chain has TRBV7-2 and TRBJ1-1; D not certain. The V gene's germline CDR1 is SGHTA and CDR2 FQGNSA. The ends were cut back, 5 bases at V and 0 bases at J, with 7 bases in the middle. This CDR3 has 13 amino acids. The CDR3 coding sequence is TGTGCCAGCAGCCGAGACGTGAACACTGAAGCTTTCTTT. Its protein is CASSRDVNTEAFF.

This chain joins TRBV6-5 and TRBJ1-1; 7 bases match TRBD1. Germline lookup yields CDR1 MNHEY and CDR2 SVGAGI. V dropped 6 bases and J dropped 10; count of bases not matched to a gene: 11. The CDR3 sequence is 13 residues long. The CDR3 DNA reads TGTGCCAGCAGACGACTGACAGGGTGGGGAGCTTTCTTT. Translating it yields CASRRLTGWGAFF.

The CDR3 sequence: CASRTATGTEKYGYTF. CDR3 sequence (DNA): TGTGCCAGTAGGACAGCCACCGGGACAGAAAAGTATGGCTACACCTTC. The chain uses TRBV19 and TRBJ1-2; 7 nucleotides line up with TRBD1. Trimming took 6 bases from V and 5 from J; bases not matched to a gene: 15. The CDR3 is made up of 16 amino acids. The germline CDR1 and CDR2 sequences are LNHDA and SQIVND (reference sequence).

The rearrangement joins TRBV27 to TRBJ2-7; 10 bases agree with TRBD2. The CDR3 covers 13 residues. Unmatched junction bases numbered 8, after V lost 5 bases and J lost 10 bases. The germline CDR1 and CDR2 sequences are MNHEY and SMNVEV (reference sequence). In nucleotides, the CDR3 is TGTGCCAGCAGTCCAAAACTAGCGGGGTTTCAGTACTTC. This sequence encodes CASSPKLAGFQYF.

This rearrangement joins TRBV19 to TRBJ2-3, with TRBD1 matching over 7 bases. CDR1 is LNHDA, CDR2 SQIVND, per germline (reference sequence). The CDR3 has 15 residues. V lost 6 bases and J lost 8; bases outside the gene matches: 14. The CDR3 here is CASRSETGYAGTQYF. The CDR3 DNA is TGTGCCAGTAGATCCGAGACAGGGTATGCGGGTACGCAGTATTTT.

In its sample, this clone was seen once. The rearrangement joins TRBV5-4 to TRBJ2-7, with 7 bases identical to TRBD1. In germline, CDR1 is SGHNT, CDR2 YYREEE (reference sequence). V dropped 4 bases and J dropped 0; count of bases not matched to a gene: 4. CDR3 length: 14 residues. CDR3 region: CASSPRTGSYEQYF. The CDR3 DNA is TGTGCCAGCAGCCCCCGGACAGGCTCCTACGAGCAGTACTTC.

This chain uses TRBV20-1 with TRBJ2-7; D ambiguous. Germline CDR1 and CDR2: DFQATT and SNEGSKA (reference sequence). CDR3 length equals 11 residues. The V and J ends lost 2 bases and 3 bases respectively, with 5 bases between them. CDR3 residues: CSARNRYEQYF. CDR3 bases: TGCAGTGCTAGAAACCGCTACGAGCAGTACTTC.

DNA for the CDR3: TGTGCCAGCAGCTTAGTCAACAGACTCAATGAAAAACTGTTTTTT. This translates into CASSLVNRLNEKLFF. This sequence joins TRBV7-9 and TRBJ1-4; D call uncertain. V lost 1 base to trimming and J lost 5 bases, with 11 bases between them. Germline assignment: CDR1 SEHNR and CDR2 FQNEAQ (reference sequence). The CDR3 contains 15 residues.

This rearrangement joins TRBV4-1 to TRBJ1-2; a possible D gene is TRBD1 (5 bases). CDR1 is MGHRA, CDR2 YSYEKL, per germline. The germline V and J ends were trimmed by 1 base and 4 bases, with 10 bases remaining between them. The CDR3 sequence is 14 residues long. CDR3 nucleotide sequence: TGCGCCAGCAGCCAAGGTAGTCAGGGCTATGGCTACACCTTC. As protein: CASSQGSQGYGYTF.